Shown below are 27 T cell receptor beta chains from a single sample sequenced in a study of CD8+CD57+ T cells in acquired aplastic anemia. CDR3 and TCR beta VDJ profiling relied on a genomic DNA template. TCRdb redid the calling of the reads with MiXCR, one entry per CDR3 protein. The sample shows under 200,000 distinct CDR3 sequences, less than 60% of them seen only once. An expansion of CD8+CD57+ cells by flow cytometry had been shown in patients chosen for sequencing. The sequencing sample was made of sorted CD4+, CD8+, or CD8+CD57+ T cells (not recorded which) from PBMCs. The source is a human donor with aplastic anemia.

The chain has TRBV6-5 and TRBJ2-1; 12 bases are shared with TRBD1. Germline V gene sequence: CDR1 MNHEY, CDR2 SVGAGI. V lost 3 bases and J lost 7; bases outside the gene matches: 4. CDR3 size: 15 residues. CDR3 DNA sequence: TGTGCCAGCAGTTATTGGGACAGGGGGCAAAATGAGCAGTTCTTC. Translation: CASSYWDRGQNEQFF.

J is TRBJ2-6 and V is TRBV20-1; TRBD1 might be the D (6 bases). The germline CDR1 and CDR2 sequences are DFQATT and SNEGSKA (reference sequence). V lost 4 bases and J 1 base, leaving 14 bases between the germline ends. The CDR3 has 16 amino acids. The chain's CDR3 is CSAKGTGISGANVLTF. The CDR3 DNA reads TGCAGTGCTAAAGGTACAGGGATATCTGGGGCCAACGTCCTGACTTTC.

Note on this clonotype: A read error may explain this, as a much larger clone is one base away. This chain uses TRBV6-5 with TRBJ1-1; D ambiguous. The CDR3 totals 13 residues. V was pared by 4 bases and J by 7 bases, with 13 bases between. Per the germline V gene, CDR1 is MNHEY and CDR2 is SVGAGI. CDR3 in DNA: TGTGCCAGCAGTTCCCTAGGGTACTTTGAAGCTTTCTTT. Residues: CASSSLGYFEAFF.

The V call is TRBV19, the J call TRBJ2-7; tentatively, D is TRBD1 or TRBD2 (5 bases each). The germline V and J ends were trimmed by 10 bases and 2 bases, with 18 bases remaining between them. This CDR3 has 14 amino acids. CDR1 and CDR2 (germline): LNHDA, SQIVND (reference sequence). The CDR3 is CATKGRDPPYEQYF. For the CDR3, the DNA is TGTGCCACTAAGGGCCGGGACCCTCCCTACGAGCAGTACTTC.

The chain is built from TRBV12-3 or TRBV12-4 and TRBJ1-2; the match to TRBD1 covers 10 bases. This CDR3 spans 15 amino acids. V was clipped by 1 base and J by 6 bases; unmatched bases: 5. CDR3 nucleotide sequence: TGTGCCAGCAGTTTAGATGGGACAGGGGCGAATGGCTACACCTTC. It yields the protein CASSLDGTGANGYTF.

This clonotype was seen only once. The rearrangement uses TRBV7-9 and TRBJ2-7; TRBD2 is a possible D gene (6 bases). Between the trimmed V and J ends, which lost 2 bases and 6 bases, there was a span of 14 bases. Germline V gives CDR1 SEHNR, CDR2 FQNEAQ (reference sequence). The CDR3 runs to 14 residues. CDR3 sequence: CASSLSRGLGEQYF. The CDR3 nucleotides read TGTGCCAGCAGCTTATCGCGGGGTCTGGGCGAGCAGTACTTC.

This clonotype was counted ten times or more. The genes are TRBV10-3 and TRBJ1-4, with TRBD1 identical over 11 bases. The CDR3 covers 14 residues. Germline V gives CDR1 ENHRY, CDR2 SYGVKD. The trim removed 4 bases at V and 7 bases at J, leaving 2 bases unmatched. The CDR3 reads CAISGTGGGEKLFF. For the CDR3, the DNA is TGTGCCATCAGTGGGACAGGGGGCGGTGAAAAACTGTTTTTT.

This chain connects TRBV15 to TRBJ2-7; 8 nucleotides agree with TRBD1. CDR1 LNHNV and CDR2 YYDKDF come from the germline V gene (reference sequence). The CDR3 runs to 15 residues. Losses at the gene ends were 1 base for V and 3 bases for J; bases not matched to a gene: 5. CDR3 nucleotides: TGTGCCACCAGCAGAGGGGACAGGAGAGTCTACGAGCAGTACTTC. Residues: CATSRGDRRVYEQYF.

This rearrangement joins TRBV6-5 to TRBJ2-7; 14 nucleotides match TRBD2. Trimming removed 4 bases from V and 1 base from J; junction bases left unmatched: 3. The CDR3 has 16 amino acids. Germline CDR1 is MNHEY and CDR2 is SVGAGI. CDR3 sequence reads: CASSSGLAGGSYEQYF. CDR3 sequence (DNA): TGTGCCAGCAGTTCCGGACTAGCGGGAGGTTCCTACGAGCAGTACTTC.

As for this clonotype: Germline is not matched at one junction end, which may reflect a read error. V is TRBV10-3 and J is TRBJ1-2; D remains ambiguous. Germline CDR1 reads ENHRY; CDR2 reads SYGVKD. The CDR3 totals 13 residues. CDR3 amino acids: CAIRELTDYGYTF. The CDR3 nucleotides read TGTGCCATCAGGGAGTTGACGGACTATGGCTACACCTTC.

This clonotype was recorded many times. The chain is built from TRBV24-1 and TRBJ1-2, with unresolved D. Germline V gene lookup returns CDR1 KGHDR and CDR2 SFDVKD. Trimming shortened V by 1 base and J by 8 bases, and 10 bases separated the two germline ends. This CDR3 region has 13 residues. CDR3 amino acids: CATSDFQGRGYTF. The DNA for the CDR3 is TGTGCCACCAGTGATTTCCAAGGGAGAGGCTACACCTTC.

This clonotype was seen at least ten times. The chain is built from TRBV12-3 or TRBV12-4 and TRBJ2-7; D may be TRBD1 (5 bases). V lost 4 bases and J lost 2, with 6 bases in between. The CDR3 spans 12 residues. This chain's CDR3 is CASSSGTYEQYF. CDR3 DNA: TGTGCCAGCAGTTCAGGGACCTACGAGCAGTACTTC.

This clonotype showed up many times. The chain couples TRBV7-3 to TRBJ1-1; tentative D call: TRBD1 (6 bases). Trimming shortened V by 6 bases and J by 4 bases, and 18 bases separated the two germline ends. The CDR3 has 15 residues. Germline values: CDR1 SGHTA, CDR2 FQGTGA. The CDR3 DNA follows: TGTGCCAGCAGGGGTCAAACGGGACAACCCACTGAAGCTTTCTTT. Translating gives CASRGQTGQPTEAFF.

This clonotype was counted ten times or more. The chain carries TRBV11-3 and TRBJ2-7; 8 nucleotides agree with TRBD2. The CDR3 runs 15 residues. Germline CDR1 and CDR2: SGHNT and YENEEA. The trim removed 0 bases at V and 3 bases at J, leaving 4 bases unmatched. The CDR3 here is CASSLDQSGSYEQYF. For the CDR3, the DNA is TGTGCCAGCAGCTTAGATCAAAGCGGGAGCTACGAGCAGTACTTC. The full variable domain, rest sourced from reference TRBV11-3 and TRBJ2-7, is EAGVVQSPRYKIIEKKQPVAFWCNPISGHNTLYWYLQNLGQGPELLIRYENEEAVDDSQLPKDRFSAERLKGVDSTLKIQPAELGDSAVYLCASSLDQSGSYEQYFGPGTRLTVT.

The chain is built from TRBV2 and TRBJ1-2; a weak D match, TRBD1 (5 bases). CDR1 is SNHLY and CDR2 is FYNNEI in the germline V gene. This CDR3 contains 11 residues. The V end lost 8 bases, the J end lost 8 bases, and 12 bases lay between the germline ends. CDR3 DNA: TGTGCCAGCTATAGGGGAGCCGGCTACACCTTC. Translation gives CASYRGAGYTF. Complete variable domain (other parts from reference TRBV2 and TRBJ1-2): EPEVTQTPSHQVTQMGQEVILRCVPISNHLYFYWYRQILGQKVEFLVSFYNNEISEKSEIFDDQFSVERPDGSNFTLKIRSTKLEDSAMYFCASYRGAGYTFGSGTRLTVV.

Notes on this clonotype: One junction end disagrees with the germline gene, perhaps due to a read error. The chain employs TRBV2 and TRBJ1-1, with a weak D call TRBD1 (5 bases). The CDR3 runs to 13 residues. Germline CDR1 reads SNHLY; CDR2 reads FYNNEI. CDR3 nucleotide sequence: TGTGCCAGCGGCGGGGGGGGGAACACTGAAGCTTCCTTT. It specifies CASGGGGNTEASF.

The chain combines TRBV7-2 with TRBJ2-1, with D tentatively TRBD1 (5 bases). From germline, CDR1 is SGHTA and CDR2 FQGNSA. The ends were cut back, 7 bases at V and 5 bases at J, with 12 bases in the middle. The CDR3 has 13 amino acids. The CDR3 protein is CASNYGADNEQFF. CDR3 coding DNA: TGTGCCAGCAACTATGGGGCTGACAATGAGCAGTTCTTC.

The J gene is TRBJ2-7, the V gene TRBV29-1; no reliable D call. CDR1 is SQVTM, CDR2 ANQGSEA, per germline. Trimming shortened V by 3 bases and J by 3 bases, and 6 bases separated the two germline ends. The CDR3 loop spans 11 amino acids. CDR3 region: CSVDRDYEQYF. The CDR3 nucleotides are TGCAGCGTTGATAGGGACTACGAGCAGTACTTC.

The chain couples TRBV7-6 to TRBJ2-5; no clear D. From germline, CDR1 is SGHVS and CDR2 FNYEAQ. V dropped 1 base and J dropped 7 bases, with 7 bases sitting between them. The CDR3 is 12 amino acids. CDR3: CASSLEMGTQYF. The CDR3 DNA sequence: TGTGCCAGCAGCTTAGAGATGGGGACCCAGTACTTC.

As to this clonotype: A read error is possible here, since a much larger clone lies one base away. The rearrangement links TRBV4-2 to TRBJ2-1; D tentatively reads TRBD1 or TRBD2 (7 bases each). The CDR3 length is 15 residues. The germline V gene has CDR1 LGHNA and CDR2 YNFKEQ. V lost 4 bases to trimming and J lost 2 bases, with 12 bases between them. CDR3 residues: CASSREGAPYNEQFF. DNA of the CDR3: TGTGCCAGCAGCCGGGAGGGGGCTCCCTACAATGAGCAGTTCTTC.

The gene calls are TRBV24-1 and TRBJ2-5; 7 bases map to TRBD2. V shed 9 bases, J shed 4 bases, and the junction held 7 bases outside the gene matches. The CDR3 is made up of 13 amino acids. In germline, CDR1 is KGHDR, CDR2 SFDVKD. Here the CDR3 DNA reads TGTGCCACCGGCCAGGGCGGGGGAGAGACCCAGTACTTC. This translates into CATGQGGGETQYF.

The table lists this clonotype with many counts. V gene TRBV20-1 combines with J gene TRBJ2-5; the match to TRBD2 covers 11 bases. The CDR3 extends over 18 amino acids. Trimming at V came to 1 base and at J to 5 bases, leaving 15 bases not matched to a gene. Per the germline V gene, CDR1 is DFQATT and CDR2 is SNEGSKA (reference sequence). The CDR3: CSARVLFTSGSSRETQYF. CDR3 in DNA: TGCAGTGCTAGAGTTCTGTTCACTAGCGGGAGCTCCCGGGAGACCCAGTACTTC.

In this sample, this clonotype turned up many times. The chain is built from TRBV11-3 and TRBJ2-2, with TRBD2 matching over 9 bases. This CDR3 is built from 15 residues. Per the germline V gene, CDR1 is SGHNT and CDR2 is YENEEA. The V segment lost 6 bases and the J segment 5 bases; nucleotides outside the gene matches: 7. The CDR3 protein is CASSEASGVTGELFF. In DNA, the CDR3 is TGTGCCAGCAGTGAGGCTAGCGGGGTTACCGGGGAGCTGTTTTTT.

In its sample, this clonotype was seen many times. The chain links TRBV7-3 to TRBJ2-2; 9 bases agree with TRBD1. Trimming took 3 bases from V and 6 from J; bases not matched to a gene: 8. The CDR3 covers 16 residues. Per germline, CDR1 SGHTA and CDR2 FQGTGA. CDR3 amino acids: CASSFGTGSFSGELFF. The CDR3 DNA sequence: TGTGCCAGCAGCTTTGGGACAGGGTCATTTTCCGGGGAGCTGTTTTTT.

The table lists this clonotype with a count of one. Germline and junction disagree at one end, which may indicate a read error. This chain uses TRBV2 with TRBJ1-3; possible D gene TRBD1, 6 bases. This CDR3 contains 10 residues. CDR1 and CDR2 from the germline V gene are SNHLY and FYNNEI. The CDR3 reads CASSGQVVAF. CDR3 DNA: TGTGCCAGCAGTGGACAGGTGGTTGCGTTT.

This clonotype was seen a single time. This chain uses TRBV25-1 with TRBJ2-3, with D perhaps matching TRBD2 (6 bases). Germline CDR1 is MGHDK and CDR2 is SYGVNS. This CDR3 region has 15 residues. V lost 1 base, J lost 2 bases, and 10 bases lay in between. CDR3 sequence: CASSESGEPTDTQYF. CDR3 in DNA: TGTGCCAGCAGTGAATCGGGGGAACCCACAGATACGCAGTATTTT.

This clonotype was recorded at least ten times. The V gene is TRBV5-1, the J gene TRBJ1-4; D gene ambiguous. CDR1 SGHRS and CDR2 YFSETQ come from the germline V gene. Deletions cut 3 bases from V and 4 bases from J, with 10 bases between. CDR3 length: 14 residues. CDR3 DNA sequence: TGCGCCAGCAGCTCAGAGAGGTATAATGAAAAACTGTTTTTT. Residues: CASSSERYNEKLFF.